The 5 T cell receptor beta chains reported below all come from one sample, sequenced in a study of cytotoxic CD8 clonotypes in ibrutinib-treated CLL. Sequencing was performed with immunoSEQ multiplex PCR; in TCRdb, only in-frame clones are kept and a portion is missing. The sample consists of roughly 330,000 clones, 67% of them appearing once. The starting material was PBMCs, obtained after 36 months of ibrutinib treatment. The receptors were sampled from a human donor with chronic lymphocytic leukemia.

The genes are TRBV15 and TRBJ2-7; possibly TRBD1 for D (7 bases). The V gene lost 3 bases and the J gene lost 5 bases, with 20 bases spanning the gap. Germline CDR1 reads LNHNV; CDR2 reads YYDKDF (reference sequence). This CDR3 comprises 16 residues. CDR3 in amino acids: CATSRDYRGVAHEQYF. The CDR3 DNA sequence: TGTGCCACCAGCAGGGACTACAGGGGAGTCGCGCACGAGCAGTACTTC. The entire variable domain, with the rest obtained from reference TRBV15 and TRBJ2-7, is as follows: DAMVIQNPRYQVTQFGKPVTLSCSQTLNHNVMYWYQQKSSQAPKLLFHYYDKDFNNEADTPDNFQSRRPNTSFCFLDIRSPGLGDTAMYLCATSRDYRGVAHEQYFGPGTRLTVT.

The chain is built from TRBV29-1 and TRBJ2-2; TRBD1 or TRBD2 may be the D gene (5 bases each). Trimming pared 3 bases from V and 0 bases from J, leaving 11 bases between. The CDR3 covers 15 residues. Germline V gene lookup returns CDR1 SQVTM and CDR2 ANQGSEA. CDR3 sequence (DNA): TGCAGCGTTGAGGGGGTTTACGCGAACACCGGGGAGCTGTTTTTT. The encoded protein is CSVEGVYANTGELFF.

This clone occurred a few times. The chain uses TRBV18 and TRBJ1-2; D is possibly TRBD1 (6 bases). Germline CDR1 KGHSH, CDR2 LQKENI. V was pared by 5 bases and J by 0 bases, with 10 bases between. The CDR3 runs to 14 residues. This CDR3 reads CASSRTETNYGYTF. CDR3 nucleotides: TGTGCCAGCTCAAGGACAGAGACTAACTATGGCTACACCTTC.

This chain uses TRBV18 with TRBJ1-3, with 8 bases lining up with TRBD1. The CDR3 totals 20 residues. The germline V gene has CDR1 KGHSH and CDR2 LQKENI. Losses at the gene ends were 3 bases for V and 0 bases for J; bases not matched to a gene: 16. The CDR3 region is CASSPFQAGGGLSSGNTIYF. CDR3 sequence (DNA): TGTGCCAGCTCACCGTTTCAAGCAGGGGGCGGTTTGAGCTCTGGAAACACCATATATTTT.

The chain recombines TRBV11-3 with TRBJ2-1, with TRBD1 matching 7 bases. CDR1 and CDR2 from the germline V gene are SGHNT and YENEEA. The ends lost 3 bases at V and 6 bases at J; junction bases unmatched: 5. The CDR3 extends over 14 amino acids. CDR3 nucleotides: TGTGCCAGCAGCTTTAGGGACAGAGGCAATGAGCAGTTCTTC. This gives the protein CASSFRDRGNEQFF.